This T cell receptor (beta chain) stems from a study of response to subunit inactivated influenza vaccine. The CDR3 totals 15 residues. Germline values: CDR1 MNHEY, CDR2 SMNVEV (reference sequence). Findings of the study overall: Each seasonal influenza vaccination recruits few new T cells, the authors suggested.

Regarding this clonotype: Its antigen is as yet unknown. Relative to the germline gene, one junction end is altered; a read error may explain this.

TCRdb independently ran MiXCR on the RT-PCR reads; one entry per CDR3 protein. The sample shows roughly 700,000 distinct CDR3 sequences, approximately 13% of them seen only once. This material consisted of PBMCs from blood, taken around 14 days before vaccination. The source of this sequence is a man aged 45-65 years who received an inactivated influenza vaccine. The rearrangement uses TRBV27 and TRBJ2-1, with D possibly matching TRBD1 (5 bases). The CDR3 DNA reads TGTGCCAGCAGTTTAGGACAATCACCATACAATGGGCAGTTCTTC. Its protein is CASSLGQSPYNGQFF.